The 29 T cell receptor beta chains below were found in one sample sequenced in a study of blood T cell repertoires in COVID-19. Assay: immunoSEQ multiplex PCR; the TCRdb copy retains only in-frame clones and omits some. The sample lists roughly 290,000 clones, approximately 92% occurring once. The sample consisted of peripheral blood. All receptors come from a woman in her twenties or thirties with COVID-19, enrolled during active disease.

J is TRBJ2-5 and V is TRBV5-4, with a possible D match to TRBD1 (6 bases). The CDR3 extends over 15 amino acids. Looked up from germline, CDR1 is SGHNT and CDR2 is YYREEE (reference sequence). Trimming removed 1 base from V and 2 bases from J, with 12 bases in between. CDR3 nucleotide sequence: TGTGCCAGCAGCTTGCGAGGGGGAACACAAGAGACCCAGTACTTC. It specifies CASSLRGGTQETQYF.

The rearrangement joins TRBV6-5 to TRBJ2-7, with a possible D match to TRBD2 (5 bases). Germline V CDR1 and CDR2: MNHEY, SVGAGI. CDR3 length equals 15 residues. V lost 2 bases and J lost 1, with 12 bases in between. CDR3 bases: TGTGCCAGCAGTTACAAAGCGGAGGCGTCCTACGAGCAGTACTTC. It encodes CASSYKAEASYEQYF.

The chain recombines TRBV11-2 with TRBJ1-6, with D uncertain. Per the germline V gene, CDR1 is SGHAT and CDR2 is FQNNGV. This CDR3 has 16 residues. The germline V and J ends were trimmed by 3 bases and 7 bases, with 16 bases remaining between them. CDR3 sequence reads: CASSFQRRAPNSPLHF. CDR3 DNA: TGTGCCAGCAGCTTCCAAAGGCGGGCCCCAAATTCACCCCTCCACTTT.

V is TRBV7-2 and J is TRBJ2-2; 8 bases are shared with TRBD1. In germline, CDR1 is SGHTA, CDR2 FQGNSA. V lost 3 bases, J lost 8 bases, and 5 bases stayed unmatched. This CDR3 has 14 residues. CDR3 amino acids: CASSLGRGLGELFF. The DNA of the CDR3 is TGTGCCAGCAGCTTGGGCAGGGGGCTGGGGGAGCTGTTTTTT.

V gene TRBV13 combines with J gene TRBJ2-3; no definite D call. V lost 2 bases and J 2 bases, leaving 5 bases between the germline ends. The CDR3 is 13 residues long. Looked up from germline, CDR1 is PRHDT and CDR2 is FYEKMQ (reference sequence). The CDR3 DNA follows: TGTGCCAGCAGCTTACCCTCCACAGATACGCAGTATTTT. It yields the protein CASSLPSTDTQYF.

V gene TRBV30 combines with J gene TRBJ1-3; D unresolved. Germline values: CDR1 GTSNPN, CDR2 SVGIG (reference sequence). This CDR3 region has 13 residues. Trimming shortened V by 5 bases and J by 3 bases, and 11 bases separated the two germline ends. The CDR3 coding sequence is TGTGCCTGGCGGATCGCGGGTGGAAACACCATATATTTT. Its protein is CAWRIAGGNTIYF.

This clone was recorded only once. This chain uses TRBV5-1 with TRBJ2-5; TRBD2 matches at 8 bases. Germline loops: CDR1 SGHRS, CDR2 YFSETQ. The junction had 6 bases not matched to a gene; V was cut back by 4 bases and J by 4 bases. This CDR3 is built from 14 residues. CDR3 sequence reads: CASSRSGIRETQYF. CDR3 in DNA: TGCGCCAGCAGCCGTAGCGGGATTCGAGAGACCCAGTACTTC.

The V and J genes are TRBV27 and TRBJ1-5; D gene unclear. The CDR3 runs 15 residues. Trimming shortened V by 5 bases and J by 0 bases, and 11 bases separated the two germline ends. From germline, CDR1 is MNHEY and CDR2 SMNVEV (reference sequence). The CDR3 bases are TGTGCCAGCAGTCAGGTGCCCTATAGCAATCAGCCCCAGCATTTT. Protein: CASSQVPYSNQPQHF.

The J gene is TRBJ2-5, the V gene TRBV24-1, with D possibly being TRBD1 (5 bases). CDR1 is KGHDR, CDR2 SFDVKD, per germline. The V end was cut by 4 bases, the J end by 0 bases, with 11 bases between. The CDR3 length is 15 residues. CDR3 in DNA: TGTGCCACCAGTGAAGCTGTAGGGGACCAAGAGACCCAGTACTTC. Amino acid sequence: CATSEAVGDQETQYF.

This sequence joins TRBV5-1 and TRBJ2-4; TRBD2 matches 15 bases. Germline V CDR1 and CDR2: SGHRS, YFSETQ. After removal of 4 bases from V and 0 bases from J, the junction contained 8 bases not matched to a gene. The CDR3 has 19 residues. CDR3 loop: CASSPRTSGRAIAKNIQYF. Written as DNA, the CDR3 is TGCGCCAGCAGCCCTCGGACTAGCGGGAGGGCGATAGCCAAAAACATTCAGTACTTC.

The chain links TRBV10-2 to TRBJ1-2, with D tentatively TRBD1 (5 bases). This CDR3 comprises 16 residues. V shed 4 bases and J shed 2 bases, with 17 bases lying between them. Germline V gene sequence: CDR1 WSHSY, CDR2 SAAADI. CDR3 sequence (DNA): TGCGCCAGCAGTGGCCTTCAGGGTTTCGAGAACTATGGCTACACCTTC. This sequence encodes CASSGLQGFENYGYTF.

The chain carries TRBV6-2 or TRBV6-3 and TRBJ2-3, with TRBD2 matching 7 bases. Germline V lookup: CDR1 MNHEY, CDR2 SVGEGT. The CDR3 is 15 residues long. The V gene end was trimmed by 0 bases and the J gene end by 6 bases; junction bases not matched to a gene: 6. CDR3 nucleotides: TGTGCCAGCAGTTACTCGGCTAGCGGTGGGGATACGCAGTATTTT. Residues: CASSYSASGGDTQYF.

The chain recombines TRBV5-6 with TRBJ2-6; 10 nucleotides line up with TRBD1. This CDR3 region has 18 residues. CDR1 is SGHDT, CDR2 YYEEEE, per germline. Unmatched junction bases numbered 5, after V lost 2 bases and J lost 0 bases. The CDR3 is CASSFPGQGTSGANVLTF. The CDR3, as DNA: TGTGCCAGCAGCTTTCCGGGACAGGGGACCTCTGGGGCCAACGTCCTGACTTTC.

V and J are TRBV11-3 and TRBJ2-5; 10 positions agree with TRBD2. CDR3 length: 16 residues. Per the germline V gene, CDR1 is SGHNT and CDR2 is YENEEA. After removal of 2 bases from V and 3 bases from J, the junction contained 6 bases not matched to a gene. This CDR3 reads CASSLRLAGVEETQYF. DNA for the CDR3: TGTGCCAGCAGCTTACGGCTAGCGGGAGTGGAAGAGACCCAGTACTTC.

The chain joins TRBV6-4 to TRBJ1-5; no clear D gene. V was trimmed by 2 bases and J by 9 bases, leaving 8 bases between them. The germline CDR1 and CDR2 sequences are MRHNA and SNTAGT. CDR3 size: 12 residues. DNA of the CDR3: TGTGCCAGCAGTGACGGTCGCGGGCCCCAGCATTTT. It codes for CASSDGRGPQHF.

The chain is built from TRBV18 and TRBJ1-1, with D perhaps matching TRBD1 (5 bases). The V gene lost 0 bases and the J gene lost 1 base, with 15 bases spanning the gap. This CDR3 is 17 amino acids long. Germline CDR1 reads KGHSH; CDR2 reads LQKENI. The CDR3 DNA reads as TGTGCCAGCTCACCACCGAGTAGCGGAGGGGCGAACACTGAAGCTTTCTTT. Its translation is CASSPPSSGGANTEAFF.

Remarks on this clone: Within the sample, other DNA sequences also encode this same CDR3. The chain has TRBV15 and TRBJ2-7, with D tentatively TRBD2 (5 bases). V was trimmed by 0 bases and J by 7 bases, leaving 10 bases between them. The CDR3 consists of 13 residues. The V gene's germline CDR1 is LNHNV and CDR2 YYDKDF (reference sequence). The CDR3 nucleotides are TGTGCCACCAGCAGAGATCGAGGGCGGGAGCAGTACTTC. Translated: CATSRDRGREQYF.

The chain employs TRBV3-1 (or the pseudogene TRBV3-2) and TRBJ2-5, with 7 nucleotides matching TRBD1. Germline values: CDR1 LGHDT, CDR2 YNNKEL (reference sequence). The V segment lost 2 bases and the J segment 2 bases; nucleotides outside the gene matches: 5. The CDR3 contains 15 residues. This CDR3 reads CASSQINRGQETQYF. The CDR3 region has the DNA TGTGCCAGCAGCCAAATCAACAGGGGTCAAGAGACCCAGTACTTC.

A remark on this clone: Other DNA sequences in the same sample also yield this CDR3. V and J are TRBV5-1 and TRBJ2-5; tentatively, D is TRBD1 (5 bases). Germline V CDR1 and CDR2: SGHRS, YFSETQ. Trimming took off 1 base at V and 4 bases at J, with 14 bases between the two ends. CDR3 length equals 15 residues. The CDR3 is CASSLRQGVGETQYF. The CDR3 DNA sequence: TGCGCCAGCAGCTTGCGGCAGGGCGTAGGAGAGACCCAGTACTTC.

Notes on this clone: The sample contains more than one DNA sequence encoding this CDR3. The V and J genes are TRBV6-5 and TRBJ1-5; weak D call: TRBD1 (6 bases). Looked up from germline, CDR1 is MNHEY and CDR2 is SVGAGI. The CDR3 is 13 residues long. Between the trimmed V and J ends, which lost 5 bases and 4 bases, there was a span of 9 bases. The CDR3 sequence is CASSPRGNQPQHF. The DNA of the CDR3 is TGTGCCAGCAGTCCCAGGGGTAATCAGCCCCAGCATTTT.

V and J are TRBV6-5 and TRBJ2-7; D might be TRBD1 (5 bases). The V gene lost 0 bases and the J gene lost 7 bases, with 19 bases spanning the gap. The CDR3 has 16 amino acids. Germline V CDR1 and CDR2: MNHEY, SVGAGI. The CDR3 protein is CASSYSTLQARREQYF. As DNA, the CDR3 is TGTGCCAGCAGTTACTCGACATTACAGGCTCGACGAGAGCAGTACTTC.

The CDR3 bases are TGTGCCAGCCGACCGGACTCTGGGGCCCAGTACTTC. Translated, it gives CASRPDSGAQYF. J is TRBJ2-5 and V is TRBV19; D might be TRBD2 (5 bases). The V gene lost 9 bases and the J gene lost 9 bases, with 17 bases spanning the gap. Germline CDR1 and CDR2: LNHDA and SQIVND (reference sequence). This CDR3 contains 12 residues.

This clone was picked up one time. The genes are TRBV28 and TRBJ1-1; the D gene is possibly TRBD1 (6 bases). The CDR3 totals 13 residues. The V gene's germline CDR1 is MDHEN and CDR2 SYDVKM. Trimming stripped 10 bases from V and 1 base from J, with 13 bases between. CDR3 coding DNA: TGTGCCACGATAGGGGGGGGGAACACTGAAGCTTTCTTT. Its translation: CATIGGGNTEAFF.

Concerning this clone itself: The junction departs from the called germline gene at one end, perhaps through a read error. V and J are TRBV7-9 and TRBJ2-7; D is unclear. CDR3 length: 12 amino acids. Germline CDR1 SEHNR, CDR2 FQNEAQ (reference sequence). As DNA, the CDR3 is TGTGCCAGCAGCTACGGTACGGTAGCAGCGAGCTTC. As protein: CASSYGTVAASF.

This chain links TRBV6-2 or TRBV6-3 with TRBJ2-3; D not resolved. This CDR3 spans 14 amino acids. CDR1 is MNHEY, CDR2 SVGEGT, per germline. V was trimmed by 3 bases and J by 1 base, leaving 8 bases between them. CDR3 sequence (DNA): TGTGCCAGCAGTTATGGGCAGGGCACAGATACGCAGTATTTT. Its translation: CASSYGQGTDTQYF.

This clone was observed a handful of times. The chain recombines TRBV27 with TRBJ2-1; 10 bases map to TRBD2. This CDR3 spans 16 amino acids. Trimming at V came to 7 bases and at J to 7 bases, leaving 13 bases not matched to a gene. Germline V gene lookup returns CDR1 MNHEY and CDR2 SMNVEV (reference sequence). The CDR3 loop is CASNELSGRAGNEQFF. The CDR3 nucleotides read TGTGCCAGCAACGAACTAAGCGGGAGGGCCGGGAATGAGCAGTTCTTC.

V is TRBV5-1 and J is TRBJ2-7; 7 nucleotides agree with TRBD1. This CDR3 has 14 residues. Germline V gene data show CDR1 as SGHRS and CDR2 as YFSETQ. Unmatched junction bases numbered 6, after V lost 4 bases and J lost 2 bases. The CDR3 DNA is TGCGCCAGCAGCGGGACAGCCGCTACCTACGAGCAGTACTTC. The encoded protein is CASSGTAATYEQYF.

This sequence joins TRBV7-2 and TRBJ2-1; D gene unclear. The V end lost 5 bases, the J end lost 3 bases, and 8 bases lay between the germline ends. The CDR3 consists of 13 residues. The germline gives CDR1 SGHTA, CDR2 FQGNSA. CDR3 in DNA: TGTGCCAGCAGCCCCAGCGACTACAATGAGCAGTTCTTC. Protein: CASSPSDYNEQFF. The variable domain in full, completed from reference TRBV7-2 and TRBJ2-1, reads GAGVSQSPSNKVTEKGKDVELRCDPISGHTALYWYRQSLGQGLEFLIYFQGNSAPDKSGLPSDRFSAERTGGSVSTLTIQRTQQEDSAVYLCASSPSDYNEQFFGPGTRLTVL.

CDR3 in amino acids: CATRGGTGPNEQYF. The CDR3 coding sequence is TGTGCCACCCGTGGGGGGACAGGGCCCAACGAGCAGTACTTC. The V gene is TRBV5-4, the J gene TRBJ2-7, with TRBD1 identical over 9 bases. The CDR3 extends over 14 amino acids. CDR1 and CDR2 (germline): SGHNT, YYREEE (reference sequence). With V trimmed by 9 bases and J by 5 bases, 12 bases remained unmatched.